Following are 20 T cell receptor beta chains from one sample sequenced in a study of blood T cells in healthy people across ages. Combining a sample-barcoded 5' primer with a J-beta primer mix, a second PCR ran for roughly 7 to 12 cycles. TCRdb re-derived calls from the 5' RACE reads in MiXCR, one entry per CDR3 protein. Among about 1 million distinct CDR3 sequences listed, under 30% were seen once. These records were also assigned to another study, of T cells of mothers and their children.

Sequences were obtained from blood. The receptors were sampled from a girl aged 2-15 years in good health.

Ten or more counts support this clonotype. CDR3 in amino acids: CSARAPAGGYKNIQYF. The CDR3 DNA reads as TGCAGTGCCAGGGCCCCAGCGGGAGGTTACAAAAACATTCAGTACTTC. The chain employs TRBV20-1 and TRBJ2-4; TRBD2 matches 9 bases. The CDR3 extends over 16 amino acids. Germline V gives CDR1 DFQATT, CDR2 SNEGSKA (reference sequence). After removal of 6 bases from V and 3 bases from J, the junction contained 12 bases not matched to a gene.

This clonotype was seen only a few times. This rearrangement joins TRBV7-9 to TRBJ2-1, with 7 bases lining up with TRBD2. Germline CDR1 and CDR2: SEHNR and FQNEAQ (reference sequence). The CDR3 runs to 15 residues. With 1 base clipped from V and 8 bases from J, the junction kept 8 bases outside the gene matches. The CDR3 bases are TGTGCCAGCAGCTTAGGGGCAGGGAGGGCCGATGAGCAGTTCTTC. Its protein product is CASSLGAGRADEQFF.

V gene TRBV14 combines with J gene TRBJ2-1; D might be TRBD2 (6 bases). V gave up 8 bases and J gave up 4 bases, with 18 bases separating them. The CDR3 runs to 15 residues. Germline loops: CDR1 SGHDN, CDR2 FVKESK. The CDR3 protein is CASRSSSGGYNEQFF. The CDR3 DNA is TGTGCCAGCCGAAGTAGTAGCGGCGGATACAATGAGCAGTTCTTC.

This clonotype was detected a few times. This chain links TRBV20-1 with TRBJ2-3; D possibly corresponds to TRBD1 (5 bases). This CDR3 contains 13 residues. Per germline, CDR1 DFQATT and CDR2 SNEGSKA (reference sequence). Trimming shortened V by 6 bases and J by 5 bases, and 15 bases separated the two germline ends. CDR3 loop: CSAPVSGQDTQYF. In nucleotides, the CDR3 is TGCAGTGCCCCTGTGTCAGGGCAAGATACGCAGTATTTT.

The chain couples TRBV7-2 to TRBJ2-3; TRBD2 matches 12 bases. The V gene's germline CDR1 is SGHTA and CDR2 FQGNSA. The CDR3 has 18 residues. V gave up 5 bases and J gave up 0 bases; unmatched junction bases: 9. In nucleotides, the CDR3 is TGTGCCAGCAGCGTAGGACTAGCGGGACTCTCTAGCACAGATACGCAGTATTTT. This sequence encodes CASSVGLAGLSSTDTQYF.

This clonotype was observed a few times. The DNA for the CDR3 is TGTGCCATCAGTGAGGGGGGGCAGAAGAGCAATCAGCCCCAGCATTTT. This gives the protein CAISEGGQKSNQPQHF. J is TRBJ1-5 and V is TRBV10-3; D may be TRBD1 (6 bases). The germline V gene encodes CDR1 ENHRY and CDR2 SYGVKD. This CDR3 contains 16 residues. Trimming removed 2 bases from V and 1 base from J, with 12 bases in between.

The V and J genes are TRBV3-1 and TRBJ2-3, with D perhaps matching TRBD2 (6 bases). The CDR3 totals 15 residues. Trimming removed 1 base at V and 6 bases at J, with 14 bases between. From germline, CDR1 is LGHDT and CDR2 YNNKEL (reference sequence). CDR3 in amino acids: CASSQGATSRDTQYF. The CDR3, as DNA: TGTGCCAGCAGCCAAGGCGCGACTAGTAGGGATACGCAGTATTTT.

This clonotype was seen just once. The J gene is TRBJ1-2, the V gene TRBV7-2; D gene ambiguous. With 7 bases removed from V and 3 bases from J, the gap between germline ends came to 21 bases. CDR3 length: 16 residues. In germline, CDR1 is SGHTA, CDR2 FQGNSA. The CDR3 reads CASISPERGLYYGYTF. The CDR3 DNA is TGTGCCAGCATCTCCCCCGAGCGGGGTTTGTACTATGGCTACACCTTC.

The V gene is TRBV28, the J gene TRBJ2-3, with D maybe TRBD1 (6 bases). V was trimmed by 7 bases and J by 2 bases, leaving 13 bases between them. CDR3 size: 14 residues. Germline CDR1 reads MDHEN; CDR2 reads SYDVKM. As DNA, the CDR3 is TGTGCCAGCATCCTAGGGGGAACCACAGATACGCAGTATTTT. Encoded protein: CASILGGTTDTQYF.

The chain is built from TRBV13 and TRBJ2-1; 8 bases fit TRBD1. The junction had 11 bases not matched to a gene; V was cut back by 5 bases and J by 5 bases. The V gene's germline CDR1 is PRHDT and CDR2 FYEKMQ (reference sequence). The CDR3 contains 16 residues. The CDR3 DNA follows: TGTGCCAGCAGCCGCTGGACAGGGCTGCGGAACAATGAGCAGTTCTTC. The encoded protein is CASSRWTGLRNNEQFF.

For the CDR3, the DNA is TGTGCCAGCAGCTTAGAACGGGATTCACCCCTCCACTTT. It yields the protein CASSLERDSPLHF. The chain combines TRBV7-6 with TRBJ1-6, with D unclear. The germline CDR1 and CDR2 sequences are SGHVS and FNYEAQ. The CDR3 spans 13 residues. The ends were cut back, 1 base at V and 8 bases at J, with 6 bases in the middle.

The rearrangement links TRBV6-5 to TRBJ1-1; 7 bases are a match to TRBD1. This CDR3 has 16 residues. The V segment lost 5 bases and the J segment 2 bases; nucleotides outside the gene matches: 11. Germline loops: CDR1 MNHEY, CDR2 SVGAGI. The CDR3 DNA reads TGTGCCAGCAGTGCCCGACAGGGACAGATAAACACTGAAGCTTTCTTT. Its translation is CASSARQGQINTEAFF.

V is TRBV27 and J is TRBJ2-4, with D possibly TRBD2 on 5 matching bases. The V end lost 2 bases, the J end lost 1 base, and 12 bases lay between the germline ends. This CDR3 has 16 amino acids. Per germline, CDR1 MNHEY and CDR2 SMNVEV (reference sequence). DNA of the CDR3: TGTGCCAGCAGTTTAGGAGGTTCGATGGCCAAAAACATTCAGTACTTC. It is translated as CASSLGGSMAKNIQYF.

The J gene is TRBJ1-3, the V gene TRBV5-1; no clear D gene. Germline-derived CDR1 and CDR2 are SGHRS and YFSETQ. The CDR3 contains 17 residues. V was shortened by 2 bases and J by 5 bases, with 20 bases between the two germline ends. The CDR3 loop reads CASSFGDAISTRNTIYF. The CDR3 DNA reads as TGCGCCAGCAGCTTCGGGGATGCCATATCAACCCGAAACACCATATATTTT.

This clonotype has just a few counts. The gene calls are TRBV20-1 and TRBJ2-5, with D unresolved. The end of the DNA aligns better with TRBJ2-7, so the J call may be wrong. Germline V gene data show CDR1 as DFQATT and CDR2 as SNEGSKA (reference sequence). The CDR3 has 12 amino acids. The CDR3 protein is CSARVAGYEQYF. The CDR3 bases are TGCAGTGCTAGAGTCGCCGGCTACGAGCAGTACTTC.

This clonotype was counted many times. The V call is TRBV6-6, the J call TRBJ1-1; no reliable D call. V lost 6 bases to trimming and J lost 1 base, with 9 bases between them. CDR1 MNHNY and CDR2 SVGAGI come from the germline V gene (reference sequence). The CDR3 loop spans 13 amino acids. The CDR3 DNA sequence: TGTGCCAGCAGCGGGAATGGGAACACTGAAGCTTTCTTT. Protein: CASSGNGNTEAFF.

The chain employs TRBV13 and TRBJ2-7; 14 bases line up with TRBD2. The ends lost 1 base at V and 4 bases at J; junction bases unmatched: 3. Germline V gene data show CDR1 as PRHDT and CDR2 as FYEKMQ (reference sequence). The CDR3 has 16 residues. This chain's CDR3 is CASSLAGTSGRYEQYF. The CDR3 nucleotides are TGTGCCAGCAGCTTAGCCGGGACTAGCGGGAGATACGAGCAGTACTTC.

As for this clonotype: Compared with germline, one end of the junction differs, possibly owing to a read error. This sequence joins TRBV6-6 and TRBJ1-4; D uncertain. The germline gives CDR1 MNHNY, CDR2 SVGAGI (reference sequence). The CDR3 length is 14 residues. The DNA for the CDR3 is TGTGCCAGCAGTACCGGGAATCAAGGAGAAAGACTGTTTTTT. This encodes CASSTGNQGERLFF.

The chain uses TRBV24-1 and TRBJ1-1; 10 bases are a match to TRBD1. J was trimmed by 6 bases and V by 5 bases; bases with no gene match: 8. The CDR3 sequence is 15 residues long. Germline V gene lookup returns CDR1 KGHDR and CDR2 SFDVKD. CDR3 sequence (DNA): TGTGCCACCAGTGCACCGGGACAGGGGAATGCTGAAGCTTTCTTT. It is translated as CATSAPGQGNAEAFF.

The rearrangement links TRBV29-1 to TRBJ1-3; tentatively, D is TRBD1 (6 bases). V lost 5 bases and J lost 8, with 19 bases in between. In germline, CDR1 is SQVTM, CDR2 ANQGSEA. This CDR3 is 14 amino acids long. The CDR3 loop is CSVLLTGTRDTIYF. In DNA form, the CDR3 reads TGCAGCGTTTTACTTACCGGGACAAGAGACACCATATATTTT.